The sequence of this T cell receptor (beta chain) was determined in a study of blood T cell repertoires in COVID-19. On the study more broadly: Acute and convalescent COVID-19 specimens originated in the United States, Italy and Spain.

With 5 bases clipped from V and 5 bases from J, the junction kept 10 bases outside the gene matches. The germline CDR1 and CDR2 sequences are LNHDA and SQIVND (reference sequence). This CDR3 is built from 16 residues. Only in-frame clones appear in the TCRdb table, and some are missing; sequencing was by immunoSEQ multiplex PCR. The sample consists of roughly 30,000 clones, roughly 93% of them appearing once. This chain uses TRBV19 with TRBJ1-4; 8 bases line up with TRBD1. The sample consisted of peripheral blood. This receptor was taken from a woman aged 70-85 years with COVID-19, enrolled during active disease. The CDR3 bases are TGTGCCAGTAGTTTAGGCGGACAGGGTGCGAATGAAAAACTGTTTTTT. This translates into CASSLGGQGANEKLFF.